A selection of T cell receptor beta chains follows, all from one sample in a study of a mutant IDH1 vaccine in newly diagnosed glioma. Clones were sequenced by immunoSEQ multiplex PCR, and TCRdb holds only the in-frame ones, with some missing. This table has around 60,000 clones, approximately 85% appearing once. Antigen specificity for these receptors is unknown. Sequenced material: PBMCs, taken from a glioma patient whose treatment included an IDH1 peptide vaccine. These receptor sequences come from a man aged 25-45 years with glioma. The CDR3 runs from the conserved cysteine through the conserved F or W. D genes are given only for firm matches. For some rows the clone size is stated as once, few or many, or as a class when expanded; others skip it.

TGTGCCAGCAGCCAAGATCTTTTAGGCTTCAGACGAGAAAAGCAGTTCTTC | CASSQDLLGFRREKQFF | NA | TRBJ2-1 | NA | TRBV14
TGTGCCAGCTCACCTAGCGGGTACACCGGGGAGCTGTTTTTT | CASSPSGYTGELFF | NA | TRBJ2-2 | TRBD2 | TRBV18
TGTGCCAGCAGGGCCGGGACAGATAACTACGAGCAGTACTTC | CASRAGTDNYEQYF | NA | TRBJ2-7 | TRBD1 | TRBV6-1
TGTGCCAGTAGTCAATATACAGGGGGCGGCAATCAGCCCCAGCATTTT | CASSQYTGGGNQPQHF | once | TRBJ1-5 | TRBD1 | TRBV19
TGTGCCAGCAGCTTGCAGGGTGGTCCTGAAGCTTTCTTT | CASSLQGGPEAFF | NA | TRBJ1-1 | NA | TRBV7-2
TGTGCCAGCAGCTTGGGGGTCGTAAATAATTCACCCCTCCACTTT | CASSLGVVNNSPLHF | once | TRBJ1-6 | NA | TRBV11-2
TGCGCCAGCAGTGAGTTGTTGTCCAAAGGGGGAGGTGAGCAGTTCTTC | CASSELLSKGGGEQFF | NA | TRBJ2-1 | NA | TRBV10-1
TGTGCCAGCAGCCCCCGGGTTCGCAGCTCTGGAAACACCATATATTTT | CASSPRVRSSGNTIYF | NA | TRBJ1-3 | NA | TRBV7-2
TGTGCCAGTACCCATCTCCCGGGACAGGGGTCTGGGGCCAACGTCCTGACTTTC | CASTHLPGQGSGANVLTF | NA | TRBJ2-6 | TRBD1 | TRBV19
TGTGCCAGCAGCCAACAGACGGCGACTGGAAACACCATATATTTT | CASSQQTATGNTIYF | NA | TRBJ1-3 | NA | TRBV4-2
TGTGCCAGCCGTAAGGTGGGGACCTTCCCTTCTAATAACTATGGCTACACCTTC | CASRKVGTFPSNNYGYTF | NA | TRBJ1-2 | NA | TRBV2
TGTGCCAGCAGCTACGGGACAGCCCTTATGAACACTGAAGCTTTCTTT | CASSYGTALMNTEAFF | NA | TRBJ1-1 | TRBD1 | TRBV5-6
TGCGCCAGCACTTCCCTCCAGGGTTATGAAGCTTTCTTT | CASTSLQGYEAFF | few | TRBJ1-1 | NA | TRBV5-1
TGTGCCAGCGAACTGACTGGGATTAGAAATTCACCCCTCCACTTT | CASELTGIRNSPLHF | NA | TRBJ1-6 | NA | TRBV2
TGCGCCAGCAGCCAAGAATTTGCTAGCGGGGCCCGGGCAGATACGCAGTATTTT | CASSQEFASGARADTQYF | once | TRBJ2-3 | TRBD2 | TRBV4-1
TGTGCCAGTAATTCCGGCCCCCCGGCAGGGGGCACTGAAGCTTTCTTT | CASNSGPPAGGTEAFF | NA | TRBJ1-1 | TRBD1 | TRBV19
TGTGCCAGCAGTTTTTCAGGGTCTGGTGAAAAACTGTTTTTT | CASSFSGSGEKLFF | NA | TRBJ1-4 | NA | TRBV28
TGCGCCAGCAGCTTGGGGACAGGCCTCCAAGAGACCCAGTACTTC | CASSLGTGLQETQYF | few | TRBJ2-5 | TRBD1 | TRBV5-1
TGTGCCAGTAGTATGGGGGGGCTCAATCAGCCCCAGCATTTT | CASSMGGLNQPQHF | once | TRBJ1-5 | NA | TRBV19
TGCGCCAGCAGCTTGGAACGGGGCCCCATGGATAATTCACCCCTCCACTTT | CASSLERGPMDNSPLHF | few | TRBJ1-6 | NA | TRBV5-1
TGTGCCAGCAGTGGGGACAGGGGACGAGCCCAGCATTTT | CASSGDRGRAQHF | NA | TRBJ1-5 | TRBD1 | TRBV27
TGTGCCAGCTCACCACGAACGATTAATCCTGAAGCTTTCTTT | CASSPRTINPEAFF | NA | TRBJ1-1 | NA | TRBV18
TGTGCCAGCTCACCAAATATGAGGGGCAATCAGCCCCAGCATTTT | CASSPNMRGNQPQHF | NA | TRBJ1-5 | NA | TRBV18
TGCGCCAGCAGCTTGCGGCTAGCGGACAATGAGCAGTTCTTC | CASSLRLADNEQFF | NA | TRBJ2-1 | TRBD2 | TRBV5-1
TGTGCCAGCATAAATTACTCTGGAAACACCATATATTTT | CASINYSGNTIYF | once | TRBJ1-3 | NA | TRBV6-5
TGTGCCAGTAGTATTCAGGGTTTTCAGTACTTC | CASSIQGFQYF | NA | TRBJ2-4 | NA | TRBV19
TGTGCCAGCAGCGACGACAGGGAGGGCGCAGATACGCAGTATTTT | CASSDDREGADTQYF | NA | TRBJ2-3 | NA | TRBV7-8
TGTGCCAGCAGTTTCTCGGGGAACACTGAAGCTTTCTTT | CASSFSGNTEAFF | NA | TRBJ1-1 | NA | TRBV28
TGTGCCAGCAGTATGTACACTGAAGCTTTCTTT | CASSMYTEAFF | few | TRBJ1-1 | NA | TRBV28
TGTGCCAGCAGTGAACGGTCGATATATGTGGATGAGCAGTTCTTC | CASSERSIYVDEQFF | once | TRBJ2-1 | NA | TRBV2
TGTGCCAGCAGCCGGGGGGGCGTACAAGAGACCCAGTACTTC | CASSRGGVQETQYF | once | TRBJ2-5 | TRBD2 | TRBV11-2
TGTGCCAGCAGTTACCGGCGGGGACAGAACAACTATGGCTACACCTTC | CASSYRRGQNNYGYTF | NA | TRBJ1-2 | TRBD1 | TRBV6-5
TGTGCCAGCAGCTTCATTCACAGGGACTATAGCACAGATACGCAGTATTTT | CASSFIHRDYSTDTQYF | few | TRBJ2-3 | NA | TRBV5-8
TGTGCCAGCAGATTACAGGGCCTAGACACCGGGGAGCTGTTTTTT | CASRLQGLDTGELFF | NA | TRBJ2-2 | NA | TRBV5-5
TGTGCCACCAAAGGGAGGGGGGCGAAAGGGAGCGAGCAGTTCTTC | CATKGRGAKGSEQFF | NA | TRBJ2-1 | NA | TRBV11-2
TGTGCCAGCAGCTTAGCGAAGGGACAGGGAAGCTCCGAGCAGTACTTC | CASSLAKGQGSSEQYF | NA | TRBJ2-7 | TRBD1 | TRBV7-2
TGCGCCAGCAGCTTGGCCCACGGACAGCCCAGCTACGAGCAGTACTTC | CASSLAHGQPSYEQYF | NA | TRBJ2-7 | NA | TRBV5-1
TGCAGCGGAGGGACACCTGGGAACACTGAAGCTTTCTTT | CSGGTPGNTEAFF | NA | TRBJ1-1 | NA | TRBV29-1
TGTGCCAGCAGCGTAGATTTCGGACTCACGGGAGAGCAGTACTTC | CASSVDFGLTGEQYF | NA | TRBJ2-7 | NA | TRBV9
TGTGCCAGTAGGGGGATCCTAGCGGGGGGCTCCTACGAGCAGTACTTC | CASRGILAGGSYEQYF | NA | TRBJ2-7 | TRBD2 | TRBV28
TGTGCCAGCAGTCGACAGGTGCCCTATGGCTACACCTTC | CASSRQVPYGYTF | once | TRBJ1-2 | NA | TRBV28
TGTGCCAGCAGCTCAGGGACTAGCTTCGTTGAGCAGTTCTTC | CASSSGTSFVEQFF | NA | TRBJ2-1 | TRBD2 | TRBV5-4